A single sample gave rise to the 11 T cell receptor beta chains below, sequenced in a study of long-term antiretroviral therapy in people with HIV. Sequencing used immunoSEQ v3.0 at survey level. This table comes from immunoSEQ multiplex PCR, and its TCRdb copy is limited to in-frame clones, with some not included. This sample carries 40,000 or so clones, roughly 87% of them seen once, and the ten largest clones take under 6.5%. Specimen: unsorted PBMCs, collected 1 year after starting antiretroviral therapy. The receptors were gathered from a man aged 18 to 29 with HIV.

This chain connects TRBV28 to TRBJ1-3; tentatively, D is TRBD1 (5 bases). The V gene's germline CDR1 is MDHEN and CDR2 SYDVKM. Trimming removed 1 base from V and 3 bases from J, with 7 bases in between. This CDR3 region has 14 residues. CDR3 coding DNA: TGTGCCAGCAGTTTATCAGGGAGTGGAAACACCATATATTTT. Protein sequence: CASSLSGSGNTIYF.

This chain joins TRBV11-2 and TRBJ2-2; 11 nucleotides match TRBD2. The CDR3 contains 17 residues. With 7 bases clipped from V and 2 bases from J, the junction kept 9 bases outside the gene matches. Germline lookup yields CDR1 SGHAT and CDR2 FQNNGV. As DNA, the CDR3 is TGTGCCAGCATCCCGGGACTAGCGGAACCAAACACCGGGGAGCTGTTTTTT. It codes for CASIPGLAEPNTGELFF.

This clone has just one count. V usage is TRBV19 and J usage is TRBJ1-5, with D hard to call. Germline CDR1 reads LNHDA; CDR2 reads SQIVND (reference sequence). This CDR3 contains 14 residues. Trimming took 4 bases from V and 4 from J, leaving 11 bases between them. Written as DNA, the CDR3 is TGTGCCAGTAGTAAGACCCCAACTAATCAGCCCCAGCATTTT. It is translated as CASSKTPTNQPQHF.

The chain has TRBV4-1 and TRBJ2-5; 7 bases are a match to TRBD1. V shed 4 bases, J shed 5 bases, and the junction held 1 base outside the gene matches. The CDR3 consists of 12 residues. Germline CDR1 MGHRA, CDR2 YSYEKL. The CDR3 is CASSLTGETQYF. CDR3 DNA sequence: TGCGCCAGCAGCCTGACAGGGGAGACCCAGTACTTC.

This clone turned up a few times. This chain links TRBV14 with TRBJ1-5; TRBD1 agrees at 7 bases. V lost 4 bases to trimming and J lost 4 bases; unmatched junction nucleotides: 4. Germline assignment: CDR1 SGHDN and CDR2 FVKESK. The CDR3 is 14 residues long. CDR3 sequence (DNA): TGTGCCAGCAGCCCTACAGGGGATAATCAGCCCCAGCATTTT. Its translation is CASSPTGDNQPQHF. Full variable domain (remainder filled in from reference TRBV14 and TRBJ1-5): EAGVTQFPSHSVIEKGQTVTLRCDPISGHDNLYWYRRVMGKEIKFLLHFVKESKQDESGMPNNRFLAERTGGTYSTLKVQPAELEDSGVYFCASSPTGDNQPQHFGDGTRLSIL.

This clone turned up a few times. The chain joins TRBV5-4 to TRBJ1-2, with TRBD1 as a possible D gene (6 bases). CDR1 SGHNT and CDR2 YYREEE come from the germline V gene (reference sequence). Trimming removed 4 bases at V and 0 bases at J, with 10 bases between. The length of the CDR3 is 14 residues. The CDR3 DNA reads as TGTGCCAGCAGCACGGACAGTTCTAACTATGGCTACACCTTC. Residues: CASSTDSSNYGYTF.

The chain employs TRBV7-9 and TRBJ2-2; TRBD1 matches 9 bases. V lost 5 bases and J lost 0; bases outside the gene matches: 13. There are 19 residues in the CDR3. Germline assignment: CDR1 SEHNR and CDR2 FQNEAQ (reference sequence). The DNA for the CDR3 is TGTGCCAGCAGCAACCCCACCACCGGGACAGGGCCGAACACCGGGGAGCTGTTTTTT. This gives the protein CASSNPTTGTGPNTGELFF. Drawing the rest from reference TRBV7-9 and TRBJ2-2, the complete variable domain is DTGVSQNPRHKITKRGQNVTFRCDPISEHNRLYWYRQTLGQGPEFLTYFQNEAQLEKSRLLSDRFSAERPKGSFSTLEIQRTEQGDSAMYLCASSNPTTGTGPNTGELFFGEGSRLTVL.

The V gene is TRBV6-1, the J gene TRBJ2-1, with TRBD2 matching 11 bases. CDR3 length: 18 amino acids. V lost 4 bases and J lost 2; bases outside the gene matches: 10. CDR1 is MNHNS and CDR2 is SASEGT in the germline V gene. The CDR3 reads CASSADFPGLAAYNEQFF. Here the CDR3 DNA reads TGTGCCAGCAGTGCTGACTTCCCGGGACTAGCGGCCTACAATGAGCAGTTCTTC.

The genes are TRBV5-1 and TRBJ1-3; 7 nucleotides align to TRBD1. Per the germline V gene, CDR1 is SGHRS and CDR2 is YFSETQ. After removal of 4 bases from V and 3 bases from J, the junction contained 7 bases not matched to a gene. The CDR3 length is 15 residues. The CDR3 is CASSTTGTSGNTIYF. CDR3 nucleotide sequence: TGCGCCAGCAGCACGACAGGGACTAGTGGAAACACCATATATTTT.

Only one count was recorded for this clone. The rearrangement links TRBV9 to TRBJ2-3, with D possibly matching TRBD2 (6 bases). CDR1 and CDR2 (germline): SGDLS, YYNGEE. The CDR3 spans 16 residues. V dropped 4 bases and J dropped 2 bases, with 17 bases sitting between them. CDR3 sequence: CASSPRTTILTDTQYF. The CDR3 nucleotides are TGTGCCAGCAGCCCACGGACTACGATTCTCACAGATACGCAGTATTTT. The whole variable domain, remainder taken from reference TRBV9 and TRBJ2-3, is DSGVTQTPKHLITATGQRVTLRCSPRSGDLSVYWYQQSLDQGLQFLIQYYNGEERAKGNILERFSAQQFPDLHSELNLSSLELGDSALYFCASSPRTTILTDTQYFGPGTRLTVL.

The V gene is TRBV11-2, the J gene TRBJ2-1; TRBD2 matches at 10 bases. The CDR3 extends over 15 amino acids. V lost 5 bases to trimming and J lost 10 bases; unmatched junction nucleotides: 11. CDR1 is SGHAT, CDR2 FQNNGV, per germline. CDR3 coding DNA: TGTGCCAGCAGCCTCGGCGGGCTAGCGGGGGACGAGCAGTTCTTC. Its translation: CASSLGGLAGDEQFF.